Below are 23 T cell receptor beta chains sequenced from a single sample in a study of graft-versus-host responses after intestinal transplantation. Generated by immunoSEQ multiplex PCR, the TCRdb table keeps only in-frame clones and is missing some. The sample has around 130,000 clones, around 90% seen once. Their recognized antigens are unknown. Specimen: unstimulated CD4+ T cells sorted from spleen or lymph node cells, collected before intestinal transplant. The receptors originated from a human donor who received an intestinal transplant.

V is TRBV6-1 and J is TRBJ2-1, with a tentative D call TRBD1 (5 bases). V gave up 5 bases and J gave up 7 bases, with 15 bases separating them. CDR1 and CDR2 (germline): MNHNS, SASEGT. This CDR3 is 14 amino acids long. The CDR3 DNA follows: TGTGCCAGCAGTCCCAGGGTGGGAACAAATGAGCAGTTCTTC. Protein: CASSPRVGTNEQFF.

The chain employs TRBV5-1 and TRBJ2-2, with D perhaps TRBD1 or TRBD2 (5 bases each). V was pared by 0 bases and J by 2 bases, with 8 bases between. Germline V gene sequence: CDR1 SGHRS, CDR2 YFSETQ. CDR3 length equals 15 residues. CDR3 loop: CASSLAGPNTGELFF. Written as DNA, the CDR3 is TGCGCCAGCAGCTTGGCGGGACCTAACACCGGGGAGCTGTTTTTT. Complete variable domain (other parts from reference TRBV5-1 and TRBJ2-2): KAGVTQTPRYLIKTRGQQVTLSCSPISGHRSVSWYQQTPGQGLQFLFEYFSETQRNKGNFPGRFSGRQFSNSRSEMNVSTLELGDSALYLCASSLAGPNTGELFFGEGSRLTVL.

The chain joins TRBV10-3 to TRBJ1-6; TRBD1 might be the D (6 bases). The CDR3 has 16 residues. The germline V gene has CDR1 ENHRY and CDR2 SYGVKD. V shed 2 bases and J shed 3 bases, with 11 bases lying between them. In DNA form, the CDR3 reads TGTGCCATCAGTGAGACCCGGGACAACTATAATTCACCCCTCCACTTT. Translating it yields CAISETRDNYNSPLHF.

The chain uses TRBV7-2 and TRBJ2-2; TRBD2 might be the D (6 bases). The V end was cut by 1 base, the J end by 0 bases, with 9 bases between. CDR3 length equals 16 residues. The germline V gene has CDR1 SGHTA and CDR2 FQGNSA. Here the CDR3 DNA reads TGTGCCAGCAGCTTAGGGCGGGGAGCGAACACCGGGGAGCTGTTTTTT. Translation: CASSLGRGANTGELFF.

The chain links TRBV5-1 to TRBJ1-1; the match to TRBD1 covers 10 bases. Germline CDR1 and CDR2: SGHRS and YFSETQ. The CDR3 consists of 12 residues. V shed 4 bases and J 9 bases; nucleotides not matched to a gene: 3. The CDR3 nucleotides read TGCGCCAGCAGCAAGGACAGGGGGAAAGCTTTCTTT. Its translation: CASSKDRGKAFF.

The rearrangement uses TRBV12-5 and TRBJ2-3; weak D call: TRBD1 (6 bases). Trimming took 6 bases from V and 6 from J, leaving 10 bases between them. This CDR3 contains 12 residues. Germline V gene lookup returns CDR1 LGHNT and CDR2 FRNRAP. The CDR3 loop reads CASGTGRDTQYF. The CDR3 bases are TGTGCTAGTGGGACAGGCAGGGATACGCAGTATTTT.

This clone was detected once. CDR3 nucleotide sequence: TGTGCCAGCAGTGGAGGAGCGGGGGGGCCCCCAGAGACCCAGTACTTC. This codes for CASSGGAGGPPETQYF. This rearrangement joins TRBV6-1 to TRBJ2-5, with 10 bases lining up with TRBD2. The length of the CDR3 is 16 residues. Germline CDR1 reads MNHNS; CDR2 reads SASEGT. The V gene end was trimmed by 4 bases and the J gene end by 4 bases; junction bases not matched to a gene: 9.

The rearrangement uses TRBV11-2 and TRBJ2-7; 7 nucleotides align to TRBD2. V lost 1 base to trimming and J lost 3 bases; unmatched junction nucleotides: 6. Germline CDR1 and CDR2: SGHAT and FQNNGV. The CDR3 is 15 residues long. The CDR3 region is CASSLGPGLFYEQYF. The CDR3 region has the DNA TGTGCCAGCAGCTTAGGCCCGGGACTATTCTACGAGCAGTACTTC.

V and J are TRBV19 and TRBJ1-6; 8 bases fit TRBD1. With 6 bases clipped from V and 0 bases from J, the junction kept 13 bases outside the gene matches. CDR3 length: 19 amino acids. Germline V gives CDR1 LNHDA, CDR2 SQIVND (reference sequence). The CDR3 reads CASSPRGTGISSYNSPLHF. In nucleotides, the CDR3 is TGTGCCAGTAGCCCCCGCGGGACAGGCATTAGCTCCTATAATTCACCCCTCCACTTT. Combining the CDR3 with reference TRBV19 and TRBJ1-6 gives the whole variable domain DGGITQSPKYLFRKEGQNVTLSCEQNLNHDAMYWYRQDPGQGLRLIYYSQIVNDFQKGDIAEGYSVSREKKESFPLTVTSAQKNPTAFYLCASSPRGTGISSYNSPLHFGNGTRLTVT.

The chain recombines TRBV5-1 with TRBJ1-2, with D perhaps matching TRBD1 (5 bases). CDR1 is SGHRS, CDR2 YFSETQ, per germline. The V end was cut by 4 bases, the J end by 3 bases, with 19 bases between. This CDR3 is 16 amino acids long. This chain's CDR3 is CASSPRLGERHYGYTF. CDR3 bases: TGCGCCAGCAGCCCACGGTTAGGGGAAAGACACTATGGCTACACCTTC.

The chain has TRBV12-5 and TRBJ2-3, with D unclear. The CDR3 extends over 13 amino acids. Germline V gene lookup returns CDR1 LGHNT and CDR2 FRNRAP. The V end was cut by 5 bases, the J end by 1 base, with 7 bases between. CDR3 in amino acids: CASGALGTDTQYF. DNA for the CDR3: TGTGCTAGTGGTGCTTTGGGCACAGATACGCAGTATTTT.

This chain links TRBV5-5 with TRBJ2-7; 9 positions match TRBD2. Germline loops: CDR1 SGHKS, CDR2 YYEKEE (reference sequence). Trimming removed 4 bases from V and 2 bases from J; junction bases left unmatched: 7. The CDR3 runs 15 residues. The CDR3 DNA is TGTGCCAGCAGCCTGGGACTAGCCCTAACCTACGAGCAGTACTTC. Translated: CASSLGLALTYEQYF.

The chain couples TRBV10-3 to TRBJ1-2; D gene uncertain. The germline gives CDR1 ENHRY, CDR2 SYGVKD. V gave up 4 bases and J gave up 4 bases, with 4 bases separating them. The CDR3 length is 11 residues. CDR3 DNA sequence: TGTGCCATCAGTGGCAGCTATGGCTACACCTTC. Its translation is CAISGSYGYTF.

This clone has more than one count but fewer than ten. The CDR3 here is CASSLWTTASSGNTIYF. As DNA, the CDR3 is TGCGCCAGCAGCCTTTGGACGACAGCGAGCTCTGGAAACACCATATATTTT. The chain is built from TRBV4-1 and TRBJ1-3, with a possible D match to TRBD1 (5 bases). This CDR3 contains 17 residues. V was pared by 4 bases and J by 0 bases, with 16 bases between. Per germline, CDR1 MGHRA and CDR2 YSYEKL.

The rearrangement links TRBV25-1 to TRBJ1-5, with D maybe TRBD1 (5 bases). V gave up 3 bases and J gave up 6 bases, with 15 bases separating them. CDR3 size: 15 residues. The germline CDR1 and CDR2 sequences are MGHDK and SYGVNS. This CDR3 is CASSDGWERGQPQHF. DNA of the CDR3: TGTGCCAGCAGTGACGGCTGGGAGAGGGGTCAGCCCCAGCATTTT.

This chain joins TRBV18 and TRBJ1-3; D gene unclear. This CDR3 contains 13 residues. V gave up 3 bases and J gave up 2 bases, with 5 bases separating them. Looked up from germline, CDR1 is KGHSH and CDR2 is LQKENI. CDR3: CASSPAAGNTIYF. The CDR3 DNA follows: TGTGCCAGCTCACCGGCAGCTGGAAACACCATATATTTT. The variable domain in full, completed from reference TRBV18 and TRBJ1-3, reads NAGVMQNPRHLVRRRGQEARLRCSPMKGHSHVYWYRQLPEEGLKFMVYLQKENIIDESGMPKERFSAEFPKEGPSILRIQQVVRGDSAAYFCASSPAAGNTIYFGEGSWLTVV.

The chain carries TRBV9 and TRBJ1-2, with D perhaps matching TRBD1 (6 bases). Germline V CDR1 and CDR2: SGDLS, YYNGEE. CDR3 length: 13 amino acids. The V end lost 1 base, the J end lost 4 bases, and 8 bases lay between the germline ends. CDR3 region: CASSVQGFYGYTF. The CDR3 bases are TGTGCCAGCAGCGTACAGGGGTTCTATGGCTACACCTTC.

V and J are TRBV7-2 and TRBJ2-7, with 7 nucleotides matching TRBD1. Germline assignment: CDR1 SGHTA and CDR2 FQGNSA. Losses at the gene ends were 5 bases for V and 3 bases for J; bases not matched to a gene: 7. This CDR3 comprises 14 residues. The CDR3 DNA reads as TGTGCCAGCAGCATCGGACAGGAGAACTACGAGCAGTACTTC. Translating gives CASSIGQENYEQYF.

V gene TRBV7-3 combines with J gene TRBJ2-5, with D perhaps matching TRBD2 (7 bases). Trimming cost V 5 bases and J 4 bases, with 11 bases left between them. From germline, CDR1 is SGHTA and CDR2 FQGTGA. The CDR3 totals 13 residues. DNA of the CDR3: TGTGCCAGCAGCGGGGGGGCGGGAGAGACCCAGTACTTC. This codes for CASSGGAGETQYF. Drawing the rest from reference TRBV7-3 and TRBJ2-5, the complete variable domain is GAGVSQTPSNKVTEKGKYVELRCDPISGHTALYWYRQSLGQGPEFLIYFQGTGAADDSGLPNDRFFAVRPEGSVSTLKIQRTERGDSAVYLCASSGGAGETQYFGPGTRLLVL.

The chain has TRBV11-3 and TRBJ2-2, with D perhaps TRBD1 (6 bases). Per germline, CDR1 SGHNT and CDR2 YENEEA. The CDR3 is made up of 16 amino acids. The germline V and J ends were trimmed by 5 bases and 1 base, with 14 bases remaining between them. CDR3 sequence reads: CASSPQGSGNTGELFF. The DNA for the CDR3 is TGTGCCAGCAGCCCACAGGGTAGTGGGAACACCGGGGAGCTGTTTTTT.

The chain links TRBV5-6 to TRBJ2-2; the D is unclear. With 4 bases removed from V and 1 base from J, the gap between germline ends came to 11 bases. CDR1 is SGHDT and CDR2 is YYEEEE in the germline V gene. The CDR3 loop spans 15 amino acids. The CDR3 loop reads CASSPIWENTGELFF. The CDR3 DNA follows: TGTGCCAGCAGCCCAATCTGGGAGAACACCGGGGAGCTGTTTTTT.

This clone was recorded once. The rearrangement uses TRBV2 and TRBJ1-1; 11 bases line up with TRBD1. The germline V gene has CDR1 SNHLY and CDR2 FYNNEI. The junction had 3 bases not matched to a gene; V was cut back by 7 bases and J by 8 bases. There are 12 residues in the CDR3. CDR3 nucleotides: TGTGCCAGCATGGACAGGGGGCAGGAAGCTTTCTTT. It specifies CASMDRGQEAFF.

The V call is TRBV19, the J call TRBJ2-5; the match to TRBD1 covers 7 bases. J lost 5 bases, V lost 4 bases, and 7 bases had no gene match. The CDR3 spans 14 residues. Per germline, CDR1 LNHDA and CDR2 SQIVND (reference sequence). The CDR3 here is CASSRNRGPETQYF. The DNA of the CDR3 is TGTGCCAGTAGTAGAAACAGGGGTCCGGAGACCCAGTACTTC. The variable domain in full, completed from reference TRBV19 and TRBJ2-5, reads DGGITQSPKYLFRKEGQNVTLSCEQNLNHDAMYWYRQDPGQGLRLIYYSQIVNDFQKGDIAEGYSVSREKKESFPLTVTSAQKNPTAFYLCASSRNRGPETQYFGPGTRLLVL.